One sample yielded the 2 T cell receptor beta chains listed below, sequenced in a study of early T cells in non-severe SARS-CoV-2 infection. TCRdb recomputed calls from the 5' RACE reads with MiXCR, one row per CDR3 protein. The sample includes some 38,000 distinct CDR3 sequences, approximately 6% of them seen just once. This sample comprised whole blood, obtained at baseline. The receptors derive from an adult who was a healthcare worker with PCR-confirmed SARS-CoV-2 infection or an uninfected control (not recorded which).

This clonotype was observed many times. The rearrangement joins TRBV2 to TRBJ2-5; tentatively, D is TRBD2 (6 bases). The CDR3 loop spans 12 amino acids. CDR1 and CDR2 (germline): SNHLY, FYNNEI. Between the trimmed V and J ends, which lost 5 bases and 4 bases, there was a span of 8 bases. CDR3 nucleotides: TGTGCCAGCAGTTGGGGGGTAGAGACCCAGTACTTC. Translated: CASSWGVETQYF.

This clonotype was recorded at least ten times. This chain connects TRBV28 to TRBJ2-3; 9 bases are a match to TRBD1. In germline, CDR1 is MDHEN, CDR2 SYDVKM. The CDR3 totals 16 residues. Trimming took 4 bases from V and 7 from J; bases not matched to a gene: 12. In DNA form, the CDR3 reads TGTGCCAGCAGTTCCCCCGGGACAGGGAACGTCAATACGCAGTATTTT. Translating it yields CASSSPGTGNVNTQYF.